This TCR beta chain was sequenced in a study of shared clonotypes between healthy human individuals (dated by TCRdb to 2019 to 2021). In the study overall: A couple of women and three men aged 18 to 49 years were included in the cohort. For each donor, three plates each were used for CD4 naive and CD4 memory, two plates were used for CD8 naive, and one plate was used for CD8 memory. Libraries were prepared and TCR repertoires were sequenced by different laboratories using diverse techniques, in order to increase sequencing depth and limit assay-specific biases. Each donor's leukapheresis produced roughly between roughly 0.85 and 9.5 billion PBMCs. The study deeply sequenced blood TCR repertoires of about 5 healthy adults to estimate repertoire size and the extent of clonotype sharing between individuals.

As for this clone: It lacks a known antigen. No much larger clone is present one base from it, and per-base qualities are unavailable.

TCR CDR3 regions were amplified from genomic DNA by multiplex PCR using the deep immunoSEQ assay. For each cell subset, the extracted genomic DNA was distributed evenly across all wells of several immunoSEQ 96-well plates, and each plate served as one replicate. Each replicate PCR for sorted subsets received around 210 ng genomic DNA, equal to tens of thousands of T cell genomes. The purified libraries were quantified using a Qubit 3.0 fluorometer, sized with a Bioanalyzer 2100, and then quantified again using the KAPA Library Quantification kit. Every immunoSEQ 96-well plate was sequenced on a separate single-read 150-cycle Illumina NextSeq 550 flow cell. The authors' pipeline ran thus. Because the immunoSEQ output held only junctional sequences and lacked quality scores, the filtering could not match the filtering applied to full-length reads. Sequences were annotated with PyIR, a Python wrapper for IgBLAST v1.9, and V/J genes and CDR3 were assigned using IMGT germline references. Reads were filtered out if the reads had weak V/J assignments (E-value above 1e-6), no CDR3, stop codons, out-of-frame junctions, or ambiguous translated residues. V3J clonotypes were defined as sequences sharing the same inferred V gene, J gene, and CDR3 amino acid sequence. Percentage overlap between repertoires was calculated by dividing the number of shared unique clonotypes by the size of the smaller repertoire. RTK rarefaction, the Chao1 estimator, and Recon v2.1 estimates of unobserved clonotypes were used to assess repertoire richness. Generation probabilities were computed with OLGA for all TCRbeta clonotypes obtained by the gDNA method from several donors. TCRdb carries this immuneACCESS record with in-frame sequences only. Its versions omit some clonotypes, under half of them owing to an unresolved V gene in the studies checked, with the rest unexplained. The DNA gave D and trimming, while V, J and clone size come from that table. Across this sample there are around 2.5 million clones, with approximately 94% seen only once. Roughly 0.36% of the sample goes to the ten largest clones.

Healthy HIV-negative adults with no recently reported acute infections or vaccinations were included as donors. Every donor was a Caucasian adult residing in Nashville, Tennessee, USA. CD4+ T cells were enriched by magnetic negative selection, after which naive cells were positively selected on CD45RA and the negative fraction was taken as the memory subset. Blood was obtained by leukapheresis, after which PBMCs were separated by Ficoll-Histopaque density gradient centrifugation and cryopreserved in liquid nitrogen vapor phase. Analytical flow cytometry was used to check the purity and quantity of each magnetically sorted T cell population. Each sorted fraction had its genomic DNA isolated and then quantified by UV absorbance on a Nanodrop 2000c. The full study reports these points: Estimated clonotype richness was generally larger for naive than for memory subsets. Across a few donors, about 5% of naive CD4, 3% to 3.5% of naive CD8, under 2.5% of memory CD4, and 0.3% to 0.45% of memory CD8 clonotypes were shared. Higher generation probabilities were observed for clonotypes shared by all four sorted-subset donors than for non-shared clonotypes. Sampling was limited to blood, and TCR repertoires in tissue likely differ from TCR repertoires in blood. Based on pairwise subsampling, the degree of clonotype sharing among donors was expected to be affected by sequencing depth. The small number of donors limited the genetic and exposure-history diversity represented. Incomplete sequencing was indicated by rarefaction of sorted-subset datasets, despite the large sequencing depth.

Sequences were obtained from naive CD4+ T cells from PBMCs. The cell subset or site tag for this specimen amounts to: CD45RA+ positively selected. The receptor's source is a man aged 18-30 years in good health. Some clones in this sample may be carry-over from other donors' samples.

The bases read TGTGCCAGCTCAGGACCGGCGGCTGGGACCCAGTACTTC. This sequence encodes CASSGPAAGTQYF. This chain joins TRBV25-1 to TRBJ2-5, with an unclear D gene assignment. Including cysteine and phenylalanine, the CDR3 has 13 amino acids. The DNA shown is the 39-base CDR3, in frame from base 1. Taken from the germline V gene, the CDR1 and CDR2 loops are MGHDK and SYGVNS. The junction carries 17 bases between V and J, which are trimmed by 8 bases and 7 bases respectively.